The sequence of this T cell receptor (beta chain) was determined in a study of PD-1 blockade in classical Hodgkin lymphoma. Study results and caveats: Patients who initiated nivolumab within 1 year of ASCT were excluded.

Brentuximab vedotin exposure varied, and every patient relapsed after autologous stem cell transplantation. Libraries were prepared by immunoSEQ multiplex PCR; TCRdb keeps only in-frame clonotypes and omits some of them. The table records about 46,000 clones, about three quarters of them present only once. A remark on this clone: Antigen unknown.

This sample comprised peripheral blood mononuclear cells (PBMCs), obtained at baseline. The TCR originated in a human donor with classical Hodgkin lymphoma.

CDR3 coding DNA: TGCGCCAGCAGCCAAGAGTCTTCAGAGGCCTACGAGCAGTACTTC. Amino acid sequence: CASSQESSEAYEQYF. The V gene is TRBV4-1, the J gene TRBJ2-7, with D unresolved. This CDR3 comprises 15 residues. The V gene's germline CDR1 is MGHRA and CDR2 YSYEKL. V was trimmed by 0 bases and J by 2 bases, leaving 11 bases between them.